The rows below give T cell receptor beta chains drawn from one sample of a study of identical twins. One entry per CDR3 protein results from TCRdb running MiXCR on the 5' RACE reads. The table shows 400,000 to 550,000 distinct CDR3 sequences, with approximately 15% occurring only once. The same data also went into a second study, on yellow fever vaccine responses in identical twins.

The material sequenced was CD4+ T cells sorted from blood. These receptor sequences come from a young woman in good health. Each CDR3 is given with its conserved first and last residue. D genes are given only for firm matches. Expanded clones get a size class; other rows say once, few or many, or leave the size out.

v_call: TRBV24-1; clone_size: -; j_call: TRBJ2-7; d_call: -; cdr3_nt: TGTGCCACCAGTGATTTCTCCAGGGGGGGCTACGAGCAGTACTTC; cdr3_aa: CATSDFSRGGYEQYF
v_call: TRBV20-1; clone_size: -; j_call: TRBJ1-5; d_call: -; cdr3_nt: TGCAGCGCGTCGTTCGCAGGGGAATATAGCAATCAGCCCCAGCATTTT; cdr3_aa: CSASFAGEYSNQPQHF
v_call: TRBV6-1; clone_size: -; j_call: TRBJ1-6; d_call: -; cdr3_nt: TGTGCCAGCAGCCTCAAGAGGGATTCACCCCTCCACTTT; cdr3_aa: CASSLKRDSPLHF
v_call: TRBV7-2; clone_size: few; j_call: TRBJ2-2; d_call: TRBD2; cdr3_nt: TGTGCCAGCAGCTTATGGGGGCGGGGGGGCCCCGGGGAGCTGTTTTTT; cdr3_aa: CASSLWGRGGPGELFF
v_call: TRBV4-3; clone_size: -; j_call: TRBJ2-3; d_call: -; cdr3_nt: TGCGCCAGCAGCCAAGCCTTCTCTGGTACGCAGTATTTT; cdr3_aa: CASSQAFSGTQYF
v_call: TRBV24-1; clone_size: many; j_call: TRBJ2-1; d_call: TRBD1; cdr3_nt: TGTGCCACCAGTGATCCCACGACAGGGGGCAATGAGCAGTTCTTC; cdr3_aa: CATSDPTTGGNEQFF
v_call: TRBV28; clone_size: few; j_call: TRBJ2-4; d_call: TRBD1; cdr3_nt: TGTGCCAGCAGTCTACCCCGGACAGGGGGCGACATTCAGTACTTC; cdr3_aa: CASSLPRTGGDIQYF
v_call: TRBV7-2; clone_size: few; j_call: TRBJ1-1; d_call: -; cdr3_nt: TGTGCCAGCAGCCATTCCCGGGCCTCGAACACTGAAGCTTTCTTT; cdr3_aa: CASSHSRASNTEAFF
v_call: TRBV2; clone_size: many; j_call: TRBJ2-7; d_call: TRBD2; cdr3_nt: TGTGCCAGCAGGCCCACTAGCGGGAGCTCCTACGAGCAGTACTTC; cdr3_aa: CASRPTSGSSYEQYF
v_call: TRBV27; clone_size: -; j_call: TRBJ1-1; d_call: -; cdr3_nt: TGTGCCAGCAGTTCTCCGGGACAAGGCACTGAAGCTTTCTTT; cdr3_aa: CASSSPGQGTEAFF
v_call: TRBV6-5; clone_size: -; j_call: TRBJ1-3; d_call: -; cdr3_nt: TGTGCCAGCACGAACTCTGGAAACACCATATATTTT; cdr3_aa: CASTNSGNTIYF
v_call: TRBV12-3/TRBV12-4; clone_size: few; j_call: TRBJ2-7; d_call: -; cdr3_nt: TGTGCCAGCAGTTTTCAGGGGGGTACCTCCTACGAGCAGTACTTC; cdr3_aa: CASSFQGGTSYEQYF
v_call: TRBV6-1; clone_size: many; j_call: TRBJ2-7; d_call: -; cdr3_nt: TGTGCCAGCAGCCCCGGAGGGTCTCTCTACGAGCAGTACTTC; cdr3_aa: CASSPGGSLYEQYF
v_call: TRBV5-4; clone_size: few; j_call: TRBJ2-1; d_call: TRBD2; cdr3_nt: TGTGCCAGCAGCGGGGGACTAGCGGGGCGAAGCTCCTACAATGAGCAGTTCTTC; cdr3_aa: CASSGGLAGRSSYNEQFF
v_call: TRBV5-4; clone_size: few; j_call: TRBJ1-1; d_call: TRBD1; cdr3_nt: TGTGCCAGCAGCCCGGACAGGGTCGGTGCTGAAGCTTTCTTT; cdr3_aa: CASSPDRVGAEAFF
v_call: TRBV7-2; clone_size: -; j_call: TRBJ2-1; d_call: TRBD2; cdr3_nt: TGTGCCAGCAGCACCCTCGGACTAGCGAGACACAATGAGCAGTTCTTC; cdr3_aa: CASSTLGLARHNEQFF
v_call: TRBV28; clone_size: -; j_call: TRBJ1-2; d_call: TRBD1; cdr3_nt: TGTGCCAGCAGTTTCCCACAGGGGGGACTGTCTAACTATGGCTACACCTTC; cdr3_aa: CASSFPQGGLSNYGYTF
v_call: TRBV28; clone_size: many; j_call: TRBJ1-1; d_call: -; cdr3_nt: TGTGCCAGCAGTTATCTACAGAACACTGAAGCTTTCTTT; cdr3_aa: CASSYLQNTEAFF
v_call: TRBV3-1; clone_size: -; j_call: TRBJ2-7; d_call: -; cdr3_nt: TGTGCCAGCAGCCAAGACGTCACAGCATGGGGGGAGCAGTACTTC; cdr3_aa: CASSQDVTAWGEQYF
v_call: TRBV10-3; clone_size: -; j_call: TRBJ2-4; d_call: TRBD1; cdr3_nt: TGTGCCATCAGTGCCGGGACAGGGGTAGGCAAAAACATTCAGTACTTC; cdr3_aa: CAISAGTGVGKNIQYF
v_call: TRBV6-1; clone_size: few; j_call: TRBJ1-1; d_call: -; cdr3_nt: TGTGCCAGCAGACCCGGGGCACACACTGAAGCTTTCTTT; cdr3_aa: CASRPGAHTEAFF
v_call: TRBV5-1; clone_size: -; j_call: TRBJ2-2; d_call: -; cdr3_nt: TGCGCCAGCAGCTTTCAGGCGGGGAACACCGGGGAGCTGTTTTTT; cdr3_aa: CASSFQAGNTGELFF
v_call: TRBV6-1; clone_size: -; j_call: TRBJ2-7; d_call: -; cdr3_nt: TGTGCCAGCAGGCCGGGCCCAACCTACGAGCAGTACTTC; cdr3_aa: CASRPGPTYEQYF
v_call: TRBV5-6; clone_size: few; j_call: TRBJ1-2; d_call: -; cdr3_nt: TGTGCCAGCAGCGGCTCGGGGGTAGCCTATGGCTACACCTTC; cdr3_aa: CASSGSGVAYGYTF
v_call: TRBV5-1; clone_size: -; j_call: TRBJ2-2; d_call: -; cdr3_nt: TGCGCCAGCAGCTTGTACGGGGGGAACACCGGGGAGCTGTTTTTT; cdr3_aa: CASSLYGGNTGELFF
v_call: TRBV30; clone_size: -; j_call: TRBJ2-2; d_call: -; cdr3_nt: TGTGCCTACCCTGGTGCGGGGAGAAACACCGGGGAGCTGTTTTTT; cdr3_aa: CAYPGAGRNTGELFF
v_call: TRBV29-1; clone_size: many; j_call: TRBJ2-7; d_call: TRBD1; cdr3_nt: TGCAGCGTTCGGACAGGGTACGACGAGCAGTACTTC; cdr3_aa: CSVRTGYDEQYF
v_call: TRBV27; clone_size: few; j_call: TRBJ2-2; d_call: -; cdr3_nt: TGTGCCACCACGGGGGCCGGGGAGCTGTTTTTT; cdr3_aa: CATTGAGELFF
v_call: TRBV20-1; clone_size: few; j_call: TRBJ2-7; d_call: -; cdr3_nt: TGCAGTGCTCCCCGCGAACTCCACGAGCAGTACTTC; cdr3_aa: CSAPRELHEQYF
v_call: TRBV12-3/TRBV12-4; clone_size: few; j_call: TRBJ2-1; d_call: TRBD2; cdr3_nt: TGTGCCAGCAGTCACGACCGGGGGCGGGGGGACAATGAGCAGTTCTTC; cdr3_aa: CASSHDRGRGDNEQFF
v_call: TRBV28; clone_size: few; j_call: TRBJ2-2; d_call: -; cdr3_nt: TGTGCCAGCACGTCCACGAACACCGGGGAGCTGTTTTTT; cdr3_aa: CASTSTNTGELFF
v_call: TRBV5-5; clone_size: -; j_call: TRBJ2-7; d_call: -; cdr3_nt: TGTGCCAGCAGCTTGGCGTCTGCAGGGACATCCTACGAGCAGTACTTC; cdr3_aa: CASSLASAGTSYEQYF
v_call: TRBV4-3; clone_size: -; j_call: TRBJ1-2; d_call: -; cdr3_nt: TGCGCCAGCAGCCAAGTCCAAGGCAGGGGAGGCTACACCTTC; cdr3_aa: CASSQVQGRGGYTF
v_call: TRBV9; clone_size: few; j_call: TRBJ2-1; d_call: -; cdr3_nt: TGTGCCAGCAGCGTACTTGGGGGCACCCCGAACAATGAGCAGTTCTTC; cdr3_aa: CASSVLGGTPNNEQFF
v_call: TRBV21-1; clone_size: few; j_call: TRBJ2-1; d_call: -; cdr3_nt: TGTGCCAGCAGCAAATTTTCACAGGGTAAGGTGAGCTCCTACAATGAGCAGTTCTTC; cdr3_aa: CASSKFSQGKVSSYNEQFF
v_call: TRBV6-2/TRBV6-3; clone_size: -; j_call: TRBJ2-7; d_call: TRBD1; cdr3_nt: TGTGCCAGCAGTCCCGGGACAGGGCCCGGAGGATACGAGCAGTACTTC; cdr3_aa: CASSPGTGPGGYEQYF
v_call: TRBV6-5; clone_size: -; j_call: TRBJ2-1; d_call: TRBD2; cdr3_nt: TGTGCCAGCAGTTACACACGCGGGGGGGCAACTAATGAGCAGTTCTTC; cdr3_aa: CASSYTRGGATNEQFF
v_call: TRBV5-1; clone_size: few; j_call: TRBJ2-3; d_call: TRBD2; cdr3_nt: TGCGCCAGCAGCCCCCCGACTAGCGGGGGGGCAGATACGCAGTATTTT; cdr3_aa: CASSPPTSGGADTQYF
v_call: TRBV24-1; clone_size: -; j_call: TRBJ2-2; d_call: -; cdr3_nt: TGTGCCACCAGTGGAGGACCAAGGAACACCGGGGAGCTGTTTTTT; cdr3_aa: CATSGGPRNTGELFF
v_call: TRBV5-6; clone_size: -; j_call: TRBJ2-7; d_call: -; cdr3_nt: TGTGCCAGTCGGGGGATCGGTGATTACGAGCAGTACTTC; cdr3_aa: CASRGIGDYEQYF
v_call: TRBV6-1; clone_size: -; j_call: TRBJ2-2; d_call: TRBD1; cdr3_nt: TGTGCCAGCAGTAGATGGGACAGGGGTGGCACCGGGGAGCTGTTTTTT; cdr3_aa: CASSRWDRGGTGELFF
v_call: TRBV2; clone_size: few; j_call: TRBJ1-1; d_call: TRBD1; cdr3_nt: TGTGCCAGCTCGTCGGGAGCGAGGGGGCCCCCGGACACTGAAGCTTTCTTT; cdr3_aa: CASSSGARGPPDTEAFF
v_call: TRBV7-9; clone_size: few; j_call: TRBJ1-5; d_call: -; cdr3_nt: TGTGCCAGCAGCTTAGCCCTTCAGGGGCCCCAGCATTTT; cdr3_aa: CASSLALQGPQHF
v_call: TRBV9; clone_size: -; j_call: TRBJ2-5; d_call: -; cdr3_nt: TGTGCCAGCAGCGTAGTTCAGGGAGGAGGAGAGACCCAGTACTTC; cdr3_aa: CASSVVQGGGETQYF
v_call: TRBV4-3; clone_size: -; j_call: TRBJ2-2; d_call: -; cdr3_nt: TGCGCCAGCAGCCCCTTCGGGGAATTAAACACCGGGGAGCTGTTTTTT; cdr3_aa: CASSPFGELNTGELFF
v_call: TRBV25-1; clone_size: few; j_call: TRBJ2-3; d_call: TRBD2; cdr3_nt: TGTGCCAGCAGTGGTCCAGGGCAGGGGGTTAGCGGGAGGATTAGCACAGATACGCAGTATTTT; cdr3_aa: CASSGPGQGVSGRISTDTQYF
v_call: TRBV7-2; clone_size: few; j_call: TRBJ1-1; d_call: -; cdr3_nt: TGTGCCAGCAGCTACGAAGCCTTGAACACTGAAGCTTTCTTT; cdr3_aa: CASSYEALNTEAFF
v_call: TRBV7-6; clone_size: few; j_call: TRBJ2-5; d_call: -; cdr3_nt: TGTGCCAGCAGCCCGAGCGGCCTAATGGGCCAAGAGACCCAGTACTTC; cdr3_aa: CASSPSGLMGQETQYF
v_call: TRBV29-1; clone_size: many; j_call: TRBJ2-5; d_call: -; cdr3_nt: TGCAGCGTTGATGGGGGGTTCCAAGAGACCCAGTACTTC; cdr3_aa: CSVDGGFQETQYF